The 25 T cell receptor beta chains below all came from one sample that was sequenced in a study of T-cell reconstitution after alpha-beta-depleted transplantation in children. A library of TCRbeta sequences, prepared with unique molecular identifiers, was generated. TCRdb analysed the PCR reads with MiXCR anew, one entry per CDR3 protein. The data hold hundreds of thousands of distinct CDR3 sequences, with about an eighth observed a single time. The sequencing here drew on PBMCs, taken before TCRalphabeta/CD19-depleted stem cell transplant. Receptors were obtained from a girl aged 2 to 10 with congenital amegakaryocytic thrombocytopenia, due to receive a stem cell transplant.

The J gene is TRBJ2-1, the V gene TRBV7-2, with D tentatively TRBD1 or TRBD2 (5 bases each). V was shortened by 2 bases and J by 10 bases, with 15 bases between the two germline ends. The germline gives CDR1 SGHTA, CDR2 FQGNSA. There are 14 residues in the CDR3. DNA of the CDR3: TGTGCCAGCAGCTTATGGGACCAGCGAGGGGAGCAGTTCTTC. Protein product: CASSLWDQRGEQFF.

This clonotype was counted only a few times. The chain employs TRBV20-1 and TRBJ2-5; the match to TRBD2 covers 12 bases. After removal of 3 bases from V and 4 bases from J, the junction contained 3 bases not matched to a gene. This CDR3 has 14 residues. Germline CDR1 reads DFQATT; CDR2 reads SNEGSKA (reference sequence). CDR3 sequence reads: CSARTSGRRETQYF. In DNA, the CDR3 is TGCAGTGCTAGGACTAGCGGGAGAAGAGAGACCCAGTACTTC.

This clonotype was recorded many times. V and J are TRBV7-9 and TRBJ2-3; TRBD2 aligns across 11 bases. Germline trimming cut 7 bases from V and 4 bases from J; bases unmatched to any gene: 7. The CDR3 is 15 residues long. The V gene's germline CDR1 is SEHNR and CDR2 FQNEAQ (reference sequence). This CDR3 is CASITSGSFADTQYF. The CDR3 DNA follows: TGTGCCAGCATCACTAGCGGGAGCTTCGCAGATACGCAGTATTTT.

At least ten counts were recorded for this clonotype. The CDR3 DNA follows: TGCGCCAGCAGCTTGATATTAGCGGGAGGTCAGAATGAGCAGTTCTTC. It encodes CASSLILAGGQNEQFF. The rearrangement links TRBV5-1 to TRBJ2-1; TRBD2 matches 10 bases. CDR3 length: 16 residues. The germline gives CDR1 SGHRS, CDR2 YFSETQ. V was pared by 1 base and J by 7 bases, with 8 bases of the junction left unmatched.

This clonotype appeared many times. The chain is built from TRBV20-1 and TRBJ1-5, with D possibly being TRBD1 (5 bases). V was trimmed by 4 bases and J by 7 bases, leaving 17 bases between them. The CDR3 has 14 residues. Germline V gives CDR1 DFQATT, CDR2 SNEGSKA (reference sequence). In DNA form, the CDR3 reads TGCAGTGCTAATCCCGAAGCGGGGGGACAGCCCCAGCATTTT. It yields the protein CSANPEAGGQPQHF.

This clonotype was detected many times. This rearrangement joins TRBV20-1 to TRBJ2-7; TRBD2 agrees at 9 bases. Trimming at V came to 1 base and at J to 6 bases, leaving 10 bases not matched to a gene. Germline loops: CDR1 DFQATT, CDR2 SNEGSKA (reference sequence). The CDR3 has 15 residues. This chain's CDR3 is CSARVSGRSLAEQYF. DNA of the CDR3: TGCAGTGCTAGAGTTAGCGGGAGAAGTCTTGCCGAGCAGTACTTC.

This clonotype was observed at least ten times. V is TRBV20-1 and J is TRBJ2-1; no clear D gene. The length of the CDR3 is 14 residues. The V end lost 5 bases, the J end lost 0 bases, and 11 bases lay between the germline ends. CDR1 is DFQATT and CDR2 is SNEGSKA in the germline V gene (reference sequence). For the CDR3, the DNA is TGCAGTGCTGTCGACGGTAGCTCCTACAATGAGCAGTTCTTC. As protein: CSAVDGSSYNEQFF.

This clonotype was found many times. The V gene is TRBV20-1, the J gene TRBJ2-1; 7 bases are a match to TRBD2. The CDR3 runs to 14 residues. With 5 bases clipped from V and 4 bases from J, the junction kept 8 bases outside the gene matches. The germline gives CDR1 DFQATT, CDR2 SNEGSKA (reference sequence). DNA of the CDR3: TGCAGTGCTCAATTAGCGGGTTCATACAATGAGCAGTTCTTC. It is translated as CSAQLAGSYNEQFF.

In its sample, this clonotype was seen a few times. This chain connects TRBV2 to TRBJ2-5, with D uncertain. The V end lost 8 bases, the J end lost 1 base, and 20 bases lay between the germline ends. The CDR3 has 16 amino acids. Germline CDR1 reads SNHLY; CDR2 reads FYNNEI. The CDR3 reads CASAVLGRTFQETQYF. In DNA form, the CDR3 reads TGTGCCAGCGCGGTCCTCGGGCGGACCTTCCAAGAGACCCAGTACTTC.

As to this clonotype: At one boundary the junction diverges from the germline segment, which might be a read error. This rearrangement joins TRBV20-1 to TRBJ2-7; 8 nucleotides line up with TRBD2. The CDR3 length is 17 residues. Germline values: CDR1 DFQATT, CDR2 SNEGSKA (reference sequence). This chain's CDR3 is CCALAAPLLASAYEQYF. CDR3 bases: TGCTGTGCACTAGCGGCTCCCCTTTTGGCCTCAGCCTACGAGCAGTACTTC.

This clonotype was seen at least ten times. The chain links TRBV28 to TRBJ1-2; the D gene is possibly TRBD1 (5 bases). The CDR3 spans 15 residues. The ends were cut back, 5 bases at V and 0 bases at J, with 13 bases in the middle. In germline, CDR1 is MDHEN, CDR2 SYDVKM. The CDR3 nucleotides are TGTGCCAGCAGTCCCCGGGACCCACCTAACTATGGCTACACCTTC. This codes for CASSPRDPPNYGYTF.

This clonotype was counted ten times or more. This chain links TRBV20-1 with TRBJ2-1, with 8 bases aligning to TRBD2. This CDR3 has 15 residues. Per the germline V gene, CDR1 is DFQATT and CDR2 is SNEGSKA (reference sequence). The ends lost 6 bases at V and 5 bases at J; junction bases unmatched: 12. The CDR3 reads CSAPDPTSVHNEQFF. In nucleotides, the CDR3 is TGCAGTGCACCCGATCCGACTAGCGTCCACAATGAGCAGTTCTTC.

J is TRBJ1-1 and V is TRBV5-1; 9 positions match TRBD1. V lost 1 base to trimming and J lost 4 bases; unmatched junction nucleotides: 8. The CDR3 sequence is 16 residues long. Germline V CDR1 and CDR2: SGHRS, YFSETQ. CDR3 sequence: CASSLMGQGRSTEAFF. The CDR3 nucleotides read TGCGCCAGCAGCTTGATGGGACAGGGACGGAGCACTGAAGCTTTCTTT.

This clonotype was counted only a few times. The CDR3 spells CASSLKAFDIQYF. Here the CDR3 DNA reads TGTGCCAGCAGCTTAAAAGCGTTTGACATTCAGTACTTC. The genes are TRBV5-5 and TRBJ2-4, with D uncertain. The V end was cut by 2 bases, the J end by 8 bases, with 11 bases between. The length of the CDR3 is 13 residues. Germline values: CDR1 SGHKS, CDR2 YYEKEE (reference sequence).

The V call is TRBV7-9, the J call TRBJ2-7; 16 bases match TRBD2. Per the germline V gene, CDR1 is SEHNR and CDR2 is FQNEAQ (reference sequence). The CDR3 runs 14 residues. V lost 4 bases, J lost 12 bases, and 6 bases stayed unmatched. This CDR3 is CASSSGLAGGPSYF. The CDR3 nucleotides read TGTGCCAGCAGCTCGGGACTAGCGGGAGGGCCGTCGTACTTC.

The chain is built from TRBV12-3 or TRBV12-4 and TRBJ1-2, with D uncertain. The CDR3 contains 15 residues. Trimming removed 5 bases at V and 0 bases at J, with 13 bases between. The CDR3 reads CASSRWPRTNYGYTF. Written as DNA, the CDR3 is TGTGCCAGCAGTCGATGGCCGAGGACTAACTATGGCTACACCTTC.

V gene TRBV6-4 combines with J gene TRBJ2-1; 11 nucleotides agree with TRBD2. The CDR3 has 19 amino acids. CDR1 and CDR2 (germline): MRHNA, SNTAGT. Trimming at V came to 5 bases and at J to 5 bases, leaving 17 bases not matched to a gene. CDR3 coding DNA: TGTGCCAGCAGTCTGCTTGGTAGCGGGAGGGCCCTTTTTGACAATGAGCAGTTCTTC. It codes for CASSLLGSGRALFDNEQFF.

At least ten counts were recorded for this clonotype. The chain has TRBV10-3 and TRBJ2-7, with D possibly being TRBD1 (5 bases). CDR3 length: 16 amino acids. Germline loops: CDR1 ENHRY, CDR2 SYGVKD. Trimming took off 4 bases at V and 0 bases at J, with 16 bases between the two ends. CDR3 nucleotides: TGTGCCATCAGTGTTACGTTTGGGGCTAACTCCTACGAGCAGTACTTC. It is translated as CAISVTFGANSYEQYF.

This clonotype was counted at least ten times. The chain employs TRBV5-1 and TRBJ2-7, with TRBD2 matching 10 bases. The CDR3 is made up of 15 amino acids. Per germline, CDR1 SGHRS and CDR2 YFSETQ. J lost 6 bases, V lost 0 bases, and 6 bases had no gene match. CDR3 nucleotide sequence: TGCGCCAGCAGCTTGGGGGCTAGCGGGAGTTTCGAGCAGTACTTC. Translation: CASSLGASGSFEQYF.

V and J are TRBV19 and TRBJ1-5; D not certain. The germline V and J ends were trimmed by 4 bases and 2 bases, with 12 bases remaining between them. The germline gives CDR1 LNHDA, CDR2 SQIVND (reference sequence). The CDR3 loop spans 15 amino acids. The CDR3 DNA follows: TGTGCCAGTAGTACCTTATTCGGGGGCAATCAGCCCCAGCATTTT. This encodes CASSTLFGGNQPQHF.

This clonotype was detected a few times. J is TRBJ2-1 and V is TRBV4-1; TRBD1 matches at 8 bases. The V gene end was trimmed by 1 base and the J gene end by 7 bases; junction bases not matched to a gene: 15. There are 18 residues in the CDR3. Germline V gene lookup returns CDR1 MGHRA and CDR2 YSYEKL. CDR3 residues: CASSQAPGGRLLGNEQFF. The CDR3 bases are TGCGCCAGCAGCCAAGCCCCAGGGGGCCGGCTACTTGGGAATGAGCAGTTCTTC.

This clonotype was counted only a few times. V is TRBV3-1 and J is TRBJ1-3; D is unresolved. The germline CDR1 and CDR2 sequences are LGHDT and YNNKEL (reference sequence). This CDR3 is 14 amino acids long. V lost 5 bases to trimming and J lost 4 bases, with 12 bases between them. The CDR3 region has the DNA TGTGCCAGCAGCTACTCCCCGCACGGAAACACCATATATTTT. It translates to CASSYSPHGNTIYF.

This clonotype has ten or more counts. The rearrangement links TRBV12-3 or TRBV12-4 to TRBJ1-5; 8 bases align to TRBD1. V lost 6 bases to trimming and J lost 2 bases; unmatched junction nucleotides: 9. CDR3 length equals 16 residues. The CDR3 nucleotides are TGTGCCAGCAGCCTGGGACAGGAAGTCGGCAATCAGCCCCAGCATTTT. Amino acids: CASSLGQEVGNQPQHF.

This clonotype was seen more than once but under ten times. The chain links TRBV20-1 to TRBJ2-7; 7 positions agree with TRBD2. CDR3 size: 14 residues. The V gene end was trimmed by 1 base and the J gene end by 0 bases; junction bases not matched to a gene: 3. Germline-derived CDR1 and CDR2 are DFQATT and SNEGSKA (reference sequence). DNA for the CDR3: TGCAGTGCTAGAGCGGGAGGAACCTCCTACGAGCAGTACTTC. Translated, it gives CSARAGGTSYEQYF.

In its sample, this clonotype was seen many times. This chain uses TRBV20-1 with TRBJ1-3; a weak D match, TRBD1 (5 bases). Trimming cost V 1 base and J 2 bases, with 9 bases left between them. The CDR3 sequence is 14 residues long. The germline V gene encodes CDR1 DFQATT and CDR2 SNEGSKA (reference sequence). DNA of the CDR3: TGCAGTGCTAGAGTAGGCAGGGCTGGAAACACCATATATTTT. Protein sequence: CSARVGRAGNTIYF.